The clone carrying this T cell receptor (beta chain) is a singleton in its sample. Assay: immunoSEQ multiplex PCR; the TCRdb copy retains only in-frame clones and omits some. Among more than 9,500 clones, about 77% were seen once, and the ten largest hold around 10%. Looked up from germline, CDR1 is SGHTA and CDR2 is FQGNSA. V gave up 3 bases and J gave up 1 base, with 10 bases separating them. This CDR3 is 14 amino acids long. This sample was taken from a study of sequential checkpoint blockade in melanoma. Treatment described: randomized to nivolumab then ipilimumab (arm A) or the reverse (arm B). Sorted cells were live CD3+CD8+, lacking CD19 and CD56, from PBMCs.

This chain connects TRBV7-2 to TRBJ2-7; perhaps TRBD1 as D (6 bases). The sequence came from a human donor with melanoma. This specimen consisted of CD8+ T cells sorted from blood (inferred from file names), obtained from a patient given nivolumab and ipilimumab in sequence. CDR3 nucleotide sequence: TGTGCCAGCAGCTTGGGGGCGTCTTCCTACGAGCAGTACTTC. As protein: CASSLGASSYEQYF.